This T cell receptor (beta chain) is drawn from a study of cytomegalovirus exposure and HLA in healthy donors. Overall study results and limits: The later analysis indicated that the majority of CMV-associated TCR beta chains appeared HLA-restricted.

The study ran its PCR with 60 Vbeta and 13 Jbeta primers. Here immunoSEQ multiplex PCR was the method, and the copy in TCRdb shows in-frame clones only, minus some. The table records roughly 120,000 clones, approximately 80% of them present only once. The table lists this clone with a count of one. Antigen unknown. The V gene's germline CDR1 is SGHAT and CDR2 FQNNGV. The CDR3 has 15 amino acids. V lost 1 base and J 3 bases, leaving 9 bases between the germline ends. The TCR originated in a man in his forties or fifties in good health and CMV-seronegative. J is TRBJ2-2 and V is TRBV11-2; possible D gene TRBD2, 5 bases. Sequencing was done on a sample of PBMCs. The CDR3 is CASSLGGLDTGELFF. CDR3 nucleotides: TGTGCCAGCAGCTTAGGAGGGCTGGACACCGGGGAGCTGTTTTTT.